This T cell receptor (beta chain) was observed in a study of T cell changes during pregnancy in multiple sclerosis. From germline, CDR1 is SGDLS and CDR2 YYNGEE. The CDR3 has 16 amino acids. V was pared by 4 bases and J by 6 bases, with 8 bases of the junction left unmatched. The method was immunoSEQ multiplex PCR; TCRdb's version includes in-frame clones alone and lacks a portion of them. The sample holds approximately 44,000 clones, 70% to 90% seen once. Sample: CD4+ T cells from peripheral blood mononuclear cells, taken in the first trimester of pregnancy. This chain links TRBV9 with TRBJ2-1, with 12 positions matching TRBD2. The receptor was isolated from a female donor with multiple sclerosis, enrolled in a pregnancy study. The CDR3 here is CASSPRTSGTPNEQFF. CDR3 nucleotide sequence: TGTGCCAGCAGCCCTAGGACTAGCGGGACCCCCAATGAGCAGTTCTTC.